The sequence of this T cell receptor (beta chain) was determined in a study of blood T cell repertoires in COVID-19. Looking at the study overall: The United States, Italy and Spain supplied acute and convalescent COVID-19 samples. T cells, B-cell-depleted T cells, or PBMCs provided the cDNA or gDNA that served as material.

Per the authors' pipeline: By means of reference gene primer amplification, nucleated cell counts were estimated. Libraries were prepared by immunoSEQ multiplex PCR; TCRdb keeps only in-frame clonotypes and omits some of them. The V and J calls and clone size are taken from that table; D and trimming were inferred from the DNA. The sample gives roughly 200,000 clones, approximately 87% of which show up once; approximately 6.2% is in the top ten. The CDR3 totals 15 residues. The ends were cut back, 3 bases at V and 2 bases at J, with 12 bases in the middle. CDR1 and CDR2 (germline): LNHDA, SQIVND (reference sequence).

The TCR originated in a man between 60 and 75 years old who had recovered from COVID-19. The chain carries TRBV19 and TRBJ2-3; possible D gene TRBD1, 5 bases. Material: peripheral blood. CDR3 sequence reads: CASSMGRPPTDTQYF. The CDR3 DNA is TGTGCCAGTAGTATGGGGCGCCCCCCCACAGATACGCAGTATTTT.